These 6 T cell receptor beta chains came from one sample sequenced in a study of blood T cells in healthy people across ages. A sample-barcoded 5' primer and a J-beta primer mix were used in a second PCR of roughly 7 to 11 cycles. TCRdb processed the 5' RACE reads anew with MiXCR; each CDR3 protein has one entry. The table has about a million distinct CDR3 sequences, about 48% seen once. Sequencing was carried out using blood. All receptors derive from a man younger than 45 in good health.

The rearrangement uses TRBV2 and TRBJ2-3; 9 nucleotides line up with TRBD2. The CDR3 consists of 15 residues. After removal of 9 bases from V and 4 bases from J, the junction contained 11 bases not matched to a gene. The germline V gene has CDR1 SNHLY and CDR2 FYNNEI. The CDR3 here is CASFRSGGTPDTQYF. Written as DNA, the CDR3 is TGTGCCAGTTTCCGTAGCGGGGGAACCCCAGATACGCAGTATTTT.

This clonotype occurred a few times. The chain employs TRBV27 and TRBJ2-1; TRBD1 might be the D (6 bases). Germline V CDR1 and CDR2: MNHEY, SMNVEV (reference sequence). The CDR3 has 15 amino acids. V lost 6 bases and J 4 bases, leaving 16 bases between the germline ends. The DNA of the CDR3 is TGTGCCAGCAGGAGACGGGACACTGTTTACAATGAGCAGTTCTTC. This codes for CASRRRDTVYNEQFF.

V usage is TRBV7-2 and J usage is TRBJ2-3, with TRBD2 matching 7 bases. Germline V gives CDR1 SGHTA, CDR2 FQGNSA. Losses at the gene ends were 2 bases for V and 3 bases for J; bases not matched to a gene: 8. This CDR3 comprises 16 residues. This chain's CDR3 is CASSLTRAGKTDTQYF. CDR3 DNA sequence: TGTGCCAGCAGCTTAACTCGAGCGGGGAAGACAGATACGCAGTATTTT.

This clonotype showed up just a few times. The J gene is TRBJ2-7, the V gene TRBV30; 9 bases agree with TRBD1. Germline values: CDR1 GTSNPN, CDR2 SVGIG (reference sequence). CDR3 length equals 13 residues. V shed 3 bases, J shed 3 bases, and the junction held 3 bases outside the gene matches. DNA for the CDR3: TGTGCCTGGAGAGGACAGGGGCGCTACGAGCAGTACTTC. As protein: CAWRGQGRYEQYF.

This clonotype was seen just once. The rearrangement uses TRBV14 and TRBJ1-1, with 8 bases matching TRBD1. The CDR3 consists of 15 residues. Germline assignment: CDR1 SGHDN and CDR2 FVKESK. With V trimmed by 4 bases and J by 2 bases, 6 bases remained unmatched. CDR3 nucleotides: TGTGCCAGCAGCCGCTTGACAGGGGAAAACACTGAAGCTTTCTTT. This sequence encodes CASSRLTGENTEAFF. Variable domain in full (rest from reference TRBV14 and TRBJ1-1): EAGVTQFPSHSVIEKGQTVTLRCDPISGHDNLYWYRRVMGKEIKFLLHFVKESKQDESGMPNNRFLAERTGGTYSTLKVQPAELEDSGVYFCASSRLTGENTEAFFGQGTRLTVV.

This chain connects TRBV7-2 to TRBJ2-5, with D hard to call. The V end lost 1 base, the J end lost 5 bases, and 14 bases lay between the germline ends. The germline V gene has CDR1 SGHTA and CDR2 FQGNSA. The CDR3 covers 15 residues. In DNA form, the CDR3 reads TGTGCCAGCAGCTTAGAGGGCAGCGTCCCGGAGACCCAGTACTTC. This gives the protein CASSLEGSVPETQYF.